This T cell receptor beta chain was identified in a study of CDR3 diversity in severe acne. TCRdb recomputed calls from the PCR reads with MiXCR, one row per CDR3 protein. The sample holds approximately 90,000 distinct CDR3 sequences; around half are singletons and the top ten take over 9.5%. The CDR3 length is 13 residues. Germline CDR1 and CDR2: SEHNR and FQNEAQ (reference sequence). Between the trimmed V and J ends, which lost 3 bases and 2 bases, there was a span of 5 bases. The V gene is TRBV7-9, the J gene TRBJ1-3; D is unclear. The receptor was isolated from a male donor in good health, serving as a control. Sequenced sample: blood. CDR3 region: CASSLQAGNTIYF. CDR3 nucleotide sequence: TGTGCCAGCAGCTTGCAGGCTGGAAACACCATATATTTT.